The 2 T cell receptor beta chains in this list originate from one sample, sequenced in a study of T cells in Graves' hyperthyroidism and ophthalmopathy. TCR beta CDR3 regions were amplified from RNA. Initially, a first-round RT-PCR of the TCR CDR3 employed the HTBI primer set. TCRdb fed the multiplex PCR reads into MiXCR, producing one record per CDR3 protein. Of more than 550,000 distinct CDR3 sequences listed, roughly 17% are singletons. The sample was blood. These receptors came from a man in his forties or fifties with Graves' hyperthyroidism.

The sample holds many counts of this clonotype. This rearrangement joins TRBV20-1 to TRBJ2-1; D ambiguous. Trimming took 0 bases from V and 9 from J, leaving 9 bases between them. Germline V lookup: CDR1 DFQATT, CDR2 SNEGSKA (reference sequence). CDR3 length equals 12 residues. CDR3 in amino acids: CSARESVGEQFF. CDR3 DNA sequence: TGCAGTGCTAGAGAAAGCGTAGGTGAGCAGTTCTTC.

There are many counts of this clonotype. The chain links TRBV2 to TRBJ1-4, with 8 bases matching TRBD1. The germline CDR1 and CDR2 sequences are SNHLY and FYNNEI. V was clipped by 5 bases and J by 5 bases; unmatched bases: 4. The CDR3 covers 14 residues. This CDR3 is CASSRTGLNEKLFF. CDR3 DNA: TGTGCCAGCAGTCGGACAGGGTTAAATGAAAAACTGTTTTTT. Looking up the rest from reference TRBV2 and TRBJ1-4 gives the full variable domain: EPEVTQTPSHQVTQMGQEVILRCVPISNHLYFYWYRQILGQKVEFLVSFYNNEISEKSEIFDDQFSVERPDGSNFTLKIRSTKLEDSAMYFCASSRTGLNEKLFFGSGTQLSVL.